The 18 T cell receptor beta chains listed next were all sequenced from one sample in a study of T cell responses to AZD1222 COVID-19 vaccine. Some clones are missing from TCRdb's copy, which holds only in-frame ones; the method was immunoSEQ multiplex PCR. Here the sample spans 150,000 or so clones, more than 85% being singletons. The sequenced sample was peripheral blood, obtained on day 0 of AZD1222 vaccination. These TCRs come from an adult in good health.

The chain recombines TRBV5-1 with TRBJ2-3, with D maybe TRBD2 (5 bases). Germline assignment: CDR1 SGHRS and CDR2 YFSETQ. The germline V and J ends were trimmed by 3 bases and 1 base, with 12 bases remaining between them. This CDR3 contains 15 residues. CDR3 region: CASSSSSSGTDTQYF. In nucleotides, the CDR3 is TGCGCCAGCAGCTCGTCTAGCAGTGGCACAGATACGCAGTATTTT.

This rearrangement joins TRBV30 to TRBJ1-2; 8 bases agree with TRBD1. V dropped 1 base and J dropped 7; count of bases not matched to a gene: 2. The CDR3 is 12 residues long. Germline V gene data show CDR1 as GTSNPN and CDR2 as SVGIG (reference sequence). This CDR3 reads CAWSEGQGGYTF. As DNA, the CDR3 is TGTGCCTGGAGTGAAGGACAGGGTGGCTACACCTTC.

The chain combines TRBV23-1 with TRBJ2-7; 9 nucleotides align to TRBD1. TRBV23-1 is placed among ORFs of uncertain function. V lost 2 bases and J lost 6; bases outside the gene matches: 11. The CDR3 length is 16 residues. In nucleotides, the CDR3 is TGCGCCAGCAGTCAAATAACTCAGGGACAGGGATGCGAGCAGTACTTC. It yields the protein CASSQITQGQGCEQYF.

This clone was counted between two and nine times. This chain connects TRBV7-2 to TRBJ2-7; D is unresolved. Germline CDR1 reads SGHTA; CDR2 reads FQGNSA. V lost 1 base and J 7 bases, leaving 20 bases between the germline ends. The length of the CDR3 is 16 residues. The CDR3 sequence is CASSLGPPARFLEQYF. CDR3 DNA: TGTGCCAGCAGCTTAGGCCCGCCCGCGAGATTTCTGGAGCAGTACTTC.

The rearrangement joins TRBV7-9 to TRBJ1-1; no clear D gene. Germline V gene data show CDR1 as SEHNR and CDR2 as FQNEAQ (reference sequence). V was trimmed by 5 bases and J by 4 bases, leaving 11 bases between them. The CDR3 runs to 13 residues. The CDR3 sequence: CASSRADGTEAFF. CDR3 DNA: TGTGCCAGCAGCCGCGCGGATGGCACTGAAGCTTTCTTT. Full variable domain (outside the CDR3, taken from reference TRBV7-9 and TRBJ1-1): DTGVSQNPRHKITKRGQNVTFRCDPISEHNRLYWYRQTLGQGPEFLTYFQNEAQLEKSRLLSDRFSAERPKGSFSTLEIQRTEQGDSAMYLCASSRADGTEAFFGQGTRLTVV.

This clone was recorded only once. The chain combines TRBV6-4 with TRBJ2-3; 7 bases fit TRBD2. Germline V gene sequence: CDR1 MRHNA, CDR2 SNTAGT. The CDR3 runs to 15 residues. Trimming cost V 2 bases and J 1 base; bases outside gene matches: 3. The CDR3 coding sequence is TGTGCCAGCAGTGACGGGGCGGGGGGCACAGATACGCAGTATTTT. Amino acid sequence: CASSDGAGGTDTQYF.

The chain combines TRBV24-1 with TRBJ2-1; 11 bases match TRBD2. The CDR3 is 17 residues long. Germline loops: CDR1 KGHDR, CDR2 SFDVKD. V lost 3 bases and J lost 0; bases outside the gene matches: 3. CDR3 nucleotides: TGTGCCACCAGTGATCCTAGCGGGGGGAGCTCCTACAATGAGCAGTTCTTC. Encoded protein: CATSDPSGGSSYNEQFF.

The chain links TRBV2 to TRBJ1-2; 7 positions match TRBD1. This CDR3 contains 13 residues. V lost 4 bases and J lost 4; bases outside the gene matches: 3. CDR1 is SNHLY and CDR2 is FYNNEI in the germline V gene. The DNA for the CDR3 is TGTGCCAGCAGTGGGGACAGATCCTATGGCTACACCTTC. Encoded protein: CASSGDRSYGYTF.

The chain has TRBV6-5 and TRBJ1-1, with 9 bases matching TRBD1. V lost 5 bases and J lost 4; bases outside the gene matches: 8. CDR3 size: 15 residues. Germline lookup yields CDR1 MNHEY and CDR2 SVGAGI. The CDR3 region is CASSRAGTGSTEAFF. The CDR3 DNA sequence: TGTGCCAGCAGTAGAGCCGGGACAGGGTCCACTGAAGCTTTCTTT.

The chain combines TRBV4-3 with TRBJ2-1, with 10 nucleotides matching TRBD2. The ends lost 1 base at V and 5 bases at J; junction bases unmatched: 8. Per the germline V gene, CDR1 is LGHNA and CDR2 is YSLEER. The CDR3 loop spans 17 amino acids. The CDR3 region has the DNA TGCGCCAGCAGCCAAGGGCGCAGCGGGGGGGCCGACAATGAGCAGTTCTTC. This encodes CASSQGRSGGADNEQFF.

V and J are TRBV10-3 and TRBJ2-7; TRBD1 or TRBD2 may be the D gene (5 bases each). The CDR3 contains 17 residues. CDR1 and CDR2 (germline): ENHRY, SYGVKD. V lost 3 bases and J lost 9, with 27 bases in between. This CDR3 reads CAISDLSLRGTVDGQYF. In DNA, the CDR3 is TGTGCCATCAGTGACTTGTCCCTTCGGGGCACCGTGGACGGGCAGTACTTC.

Here the CDR3 DNA reads TGTGCTAGTGGTTTGAAGAGGGGCTCTGGAAACACCATATATTTT. It specifies CASGLKRGSGNTIYF. The rearrangement links TRBV12-5 to TRBJ1-3; D is possibly TRBD1 (5 bases). This CDR3 has 15 amino acids. Trimming stripped 2 bases from V and 0 bases from J, with 8 bases between. Germline assignment: CDR1 LGHNT and CDR2 FRNRAP.

CDR3: CASSPARTGDGYTF. CDR3 nucleotides: TGCGCCAGCAGCCCAGCTCGGACAGGGGACGGCTACACCTTC. The chain combines TRBV5-1 with TRBJ1-2; 9 bases line up with TRBD1. Trimming at V came to 4 bases and at J to 8 bases, leaving 9 bases not matched to a gene. CDR1 SGHRS and CDR2 YFSETQ come from the germline V gene. The CDR3 contains 14 residues.

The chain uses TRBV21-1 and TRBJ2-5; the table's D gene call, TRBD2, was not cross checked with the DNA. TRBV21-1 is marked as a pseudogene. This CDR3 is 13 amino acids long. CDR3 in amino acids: CASSKARGETQYF. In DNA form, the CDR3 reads TGTGCCAGCAGCAAAGCGCGAGGTGAGACCCAGTACTTC.

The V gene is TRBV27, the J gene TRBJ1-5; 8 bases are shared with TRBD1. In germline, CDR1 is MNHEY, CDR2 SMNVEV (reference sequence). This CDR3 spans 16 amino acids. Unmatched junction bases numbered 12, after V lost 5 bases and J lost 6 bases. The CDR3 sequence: CASSPGVTGGGQPQHF. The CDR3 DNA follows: TGTGCCAGCAGTCCCGGGGTTACAGGGGGAGGTCAGCCCCAGCATTTT.

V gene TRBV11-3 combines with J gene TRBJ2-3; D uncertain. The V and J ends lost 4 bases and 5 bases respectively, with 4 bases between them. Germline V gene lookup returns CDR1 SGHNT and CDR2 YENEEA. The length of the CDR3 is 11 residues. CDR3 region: CASSYLDTQYF. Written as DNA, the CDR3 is TGTGCCAGCAGCTATTTAGATACGCAGTATTTT.

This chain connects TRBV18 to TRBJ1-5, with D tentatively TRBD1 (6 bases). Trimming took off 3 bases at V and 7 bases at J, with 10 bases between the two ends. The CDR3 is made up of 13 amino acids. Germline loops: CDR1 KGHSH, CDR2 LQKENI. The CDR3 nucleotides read TGTGCCAGCTCACCCTCACAGGGCCAGCCCCAGCATTTT. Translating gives CASSPSQGQPQHF.

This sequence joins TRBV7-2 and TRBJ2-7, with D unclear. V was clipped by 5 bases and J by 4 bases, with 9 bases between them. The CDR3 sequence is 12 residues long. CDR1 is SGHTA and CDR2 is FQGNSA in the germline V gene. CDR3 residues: CASSPPVYEQYF. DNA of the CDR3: TGTGCCAGCAGCCCTCCGGTTTACGAGCAGTACTTC.